This T cell receptor (beta chain) was sequenced for a study of T cells in Graves' hyperthyroidism and ophthalmopathy. Trimming removed 0 bases at V and 4 bases at J, with 11 bases between. The CDR3 consists of 14 residues. Germline lookup yields CDR1 SGHRS and CDR2 YFSETQ. Graves' hyperthyroidism showing no ophthalmopathy progression within 18 months was considered stable. Amplified TCR beta CDR3 regions came from RNA transcripts. A set of HTBI primers served as the primers for a first-round RT-PCR of the TCR CDR3. Using its own MiXCR run on the multiplex PCR reads, TCRdb lists one record per CDR3 protein. This table holds about 540,000 distinct CDR3 sequences, about 43% found once.

J is TRBJ2-7 and V is TRBV5-1; D unclear. The sample consisted of peripheral blood or thyroid tissue (not recorded which). The sequence came from a woman aged 18-29 years with Graves' hyperthyroidism. The CDR3 DNA sequence: TGCGCCAGCAGCTTGGCCTCGACTTCTTACGAGCAGTACTTC. Amino acid sequence: CASSLASTSYEQYF.